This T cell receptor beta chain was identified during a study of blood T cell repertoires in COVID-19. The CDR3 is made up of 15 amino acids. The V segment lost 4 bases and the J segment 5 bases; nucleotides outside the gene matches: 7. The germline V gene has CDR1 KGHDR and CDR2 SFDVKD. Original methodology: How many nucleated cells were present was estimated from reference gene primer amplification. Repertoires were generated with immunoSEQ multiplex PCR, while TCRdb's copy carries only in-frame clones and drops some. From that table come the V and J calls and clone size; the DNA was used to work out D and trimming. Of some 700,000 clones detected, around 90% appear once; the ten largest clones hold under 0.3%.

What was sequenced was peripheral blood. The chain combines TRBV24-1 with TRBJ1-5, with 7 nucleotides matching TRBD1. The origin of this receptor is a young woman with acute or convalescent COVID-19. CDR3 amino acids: CATSDSRQGDQPQHF. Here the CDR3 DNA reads TGTGCCACCAGTGACTCCCGACAGGGCGATCAGCCCCAGCATTTT.